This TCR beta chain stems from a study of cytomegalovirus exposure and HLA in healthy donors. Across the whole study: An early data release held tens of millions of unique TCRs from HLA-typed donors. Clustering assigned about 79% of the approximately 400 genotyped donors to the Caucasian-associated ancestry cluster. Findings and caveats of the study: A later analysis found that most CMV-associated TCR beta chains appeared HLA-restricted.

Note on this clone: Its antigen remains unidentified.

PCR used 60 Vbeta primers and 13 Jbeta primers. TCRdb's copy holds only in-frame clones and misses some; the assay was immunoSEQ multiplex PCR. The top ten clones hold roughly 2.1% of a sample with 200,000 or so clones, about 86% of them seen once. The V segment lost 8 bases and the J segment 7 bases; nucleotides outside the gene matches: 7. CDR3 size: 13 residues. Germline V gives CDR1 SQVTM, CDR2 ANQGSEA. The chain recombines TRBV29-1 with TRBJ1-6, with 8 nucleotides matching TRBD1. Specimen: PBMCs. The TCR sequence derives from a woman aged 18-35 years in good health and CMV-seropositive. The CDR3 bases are TGCAGCACCCGACAGGGGTTGAATTCACCCCTCCACTTT. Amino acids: CSTRQGLNSPLHF. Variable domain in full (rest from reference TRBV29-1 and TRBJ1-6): SAVISQKPSRDICQRGTSLTIQCQVDSQVTMMFWYRQQPGQSLTLIATANQGSEATYESGFVIDKFPISRPNLTFSTLTVSNMSPEDSSIYLCSTRQGLNSPLHFGNGTRLTVT.